This TCR beta chain was captured in a study of PD-L1 blockade in urothelial cancer. Study background: Atezolizumab at 1,200 mg intravenously every 3 weeks was started by patients in about 2014. Blood analyses occurred 3 weeks (second dose) and 6 weeks post treatment start.

The CDR3 loop spans 16 amino acids. The V gene end was trimmed by 3 bases and the J gene end by 2 bases; junction bases not matched to a gene: 7. Germline loops: CDR1 SGHRS, CDR2 YFSETQ. The protocol was immunoSEQ multiplex PCR, while the TCRdb copy is restricted to in-frame clones and leaves out a portion. Of approximately 50,000 clones listed, about 81% are singletons. The time point is: pretreatment peripheral blood. V and J are TRBV5-1 and TRBJ2-2, with 7 bases aligning to TRBD2. The sample was PBMCs, taken around atezolizumab (anti-PD-L1) treatment. This receptor was identified in a man in his 70s with urothelial cancer. This CDR3 reads CASSSRGGDNTGELFF. The CDR3 bases are TGCGCCAGCAGCTCCCGCGGGGGAGACAACACCGGGGAGCTGTTTTTT.